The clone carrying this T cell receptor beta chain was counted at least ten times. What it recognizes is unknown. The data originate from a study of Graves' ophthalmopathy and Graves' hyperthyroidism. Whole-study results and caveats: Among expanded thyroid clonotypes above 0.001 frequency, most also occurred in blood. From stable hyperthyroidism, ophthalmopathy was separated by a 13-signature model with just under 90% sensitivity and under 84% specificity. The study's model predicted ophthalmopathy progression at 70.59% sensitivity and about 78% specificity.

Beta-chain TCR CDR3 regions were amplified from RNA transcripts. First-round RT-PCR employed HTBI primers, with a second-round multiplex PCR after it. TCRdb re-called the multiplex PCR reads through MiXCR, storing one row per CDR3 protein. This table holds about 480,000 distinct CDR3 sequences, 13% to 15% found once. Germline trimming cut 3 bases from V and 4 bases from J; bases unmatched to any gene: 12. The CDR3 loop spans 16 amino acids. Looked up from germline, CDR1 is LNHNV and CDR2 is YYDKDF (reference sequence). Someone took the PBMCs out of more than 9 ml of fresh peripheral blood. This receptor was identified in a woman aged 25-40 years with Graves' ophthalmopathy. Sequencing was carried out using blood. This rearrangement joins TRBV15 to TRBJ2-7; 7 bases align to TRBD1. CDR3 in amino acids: CATSSPGQKSPYEQYF. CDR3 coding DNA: TGTGCCACCAGCAGTCCGGGACAGAAGTCCCCATACGAGCAGTACTTC.